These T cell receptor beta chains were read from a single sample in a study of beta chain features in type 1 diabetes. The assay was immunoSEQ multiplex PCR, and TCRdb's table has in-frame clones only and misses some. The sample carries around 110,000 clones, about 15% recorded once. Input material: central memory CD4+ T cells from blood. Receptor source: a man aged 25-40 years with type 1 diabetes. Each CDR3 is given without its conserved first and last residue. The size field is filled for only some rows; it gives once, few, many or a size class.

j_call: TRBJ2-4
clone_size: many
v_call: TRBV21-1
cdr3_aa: ASSKGDRPGRAKNIQY

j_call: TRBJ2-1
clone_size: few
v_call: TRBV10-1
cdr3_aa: ASSEIGTGGGEQF

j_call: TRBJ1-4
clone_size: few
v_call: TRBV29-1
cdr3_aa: SVGQGGATNEKLF

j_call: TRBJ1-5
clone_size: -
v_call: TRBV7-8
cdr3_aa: ASSLGDSNQPQH

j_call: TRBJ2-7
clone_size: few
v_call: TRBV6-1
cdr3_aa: ASGQTRAYEQY

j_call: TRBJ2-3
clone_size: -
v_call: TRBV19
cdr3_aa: ASRDRGSTDTQY

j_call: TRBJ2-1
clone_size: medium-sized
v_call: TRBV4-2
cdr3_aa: ASSQVYDNEQF

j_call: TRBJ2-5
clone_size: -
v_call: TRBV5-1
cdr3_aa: ASSLGTAGGETQY

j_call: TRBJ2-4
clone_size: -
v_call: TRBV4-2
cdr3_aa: ASSQSGPGGENIQY

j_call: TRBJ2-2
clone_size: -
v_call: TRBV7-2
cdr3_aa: ASSLTPNTGELF

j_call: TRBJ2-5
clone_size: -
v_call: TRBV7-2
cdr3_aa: ASSPNRDVQETQY